This T cell receptor (beta chain) was sequenced in a study of CD8 T cells in ankylosing spondylitis (dated by TCRdb to the late 2010s). Background on the whole study: The study profiled T cell receptor beta repertoires in healthy donors and ankylosing spondylitis patients to find disease-linked TCR variants. The whole study cohort included 108 healthy donors and 25 ankylosing spondylitis patients. Samples of peripheral blood were taken, and for ankylosing spondylitis patients, synovial fluid was collected as well. The study at large found these results: The disease-linked clones were reported to be significantly enriched in matched synovial fluid samples from ankylosing spondylitis patients. Some TCR beta motif variants had previously been reported in synovial fluid and blood of reactive arthritis patients, which suggested common disease-initiation mechanisms. The disease-linked clones showed a CD8+ phenotype and occurred at relatively low frequencies in peripheral blood. Blood from ankylosing spondylitis patients appeared to be characterized by a TCR beta motif composed of several highly homologous amino acid variants.

The listed sequencing device is Illumina HiSeq 2500. Quantitative 5'-RACE with molecular barcodes was used to prepare TCR beta libraries. The authors' analysis ran thus. A new computational method, built on a probabilistic model of VDJ rearrangement, was used to identify disease-linked TCR variants. TCRdb reprocessing: public reads trimmed at Q25 with fastp, clones called with MiXCR, in-frame beta chains kept. Entries that share a CDR3 protein sequence are merged under the most common genes and DNA. The V and J calls shown here were made by TCRdb, not taken from the authors' results. The sample records 450,000 to 550,000 distinct CDR3 sequences, 5.3% of which are singletons. The ten largest clones add up to approximately 3.5% of the sample. Notes on this clonotype: Its antigen is still unknown. Base qualities were left out, and no much larger clone turns up one base away.

Sequencing was performed on blood, either unsorted or a sorted T cell fraction (not recorded which). The clonotype originates from a male donor with ankylosing spondylitis.

In nucleotide form, the sequence is TGCGCCAGCAGCTCGACTAGCGGGAAGGTGGATACGCAGTATTTT. This gives the protein CASSSTSGKVDTQYF. Recombination linked TRBV5-1 to TRBJ2-3; 11 central bases correspond to TRBD2. Looking up the germline V gene yields CDR1 SGHRS and CDR2 YFSETQ. Germline trimming amounts to 3 bases on V and 6 bases on J, with 6 as the count of junction bases outside the gene matches. The CDR3 measures 15 amino acids from cysteine to phenylalanine. Only the CDR3 DNA is retained, 45 bases long and in frame from the first base.